This TCR beta chain originates from a study of blood T cell repertoires in COVID-19. Across the study: Samples of COVID-19 (acute and convalescent) were obtained from the United States, Italy and Spain.

Profiling relied on immunoSEQ multiplex PCR, and the TCRdb table lists in-frame clones only, not all of them. This table has about 100,000 clones, roughly 87% appearing once. The TCR originated in a man aged 25 to 45 in a cohort sampled during active COVID-19. The sequencing input was peripheral blood.

In DNA, the CDR3 is TGTGCCAGCAGCCTCCAACAGGGAATAAGAGATACGCAGTATTTT. This sequence encodes CASSLQQGIRDTQYF. The chain links TRBV5-4 to TRBJ2-3, with D possibly matching TRBD1 (6 bases). The CDR3 loop spans 15 amino acids. Germline V lookup: CDR1 SGHNT, CDR2 YYREEE (reference sequence). Trimming shortened V by 4 bases and J by 5 bases, and 17 bases separated the two germline ends.